Listed below are T cell receptor beta chains from one sample, sequenced in a study of T cells in Graves' hyperthyroidism and ophthalmopathy. TCRdb called the multiplex PCR reads again in MiXCR, with one record for every CDR3 protein. The profile shows about 560,000 distinct CDR3 sequences, approximately 16% of them singletons. Sequencing was done on a sample of blood. The receptors were sampled from a young woman with Graves' hyperthyroidism. Both conserved end residues are trimmed from each CDR3. A D gene is named only where the DNA matches it firmly.

V	D	J	CDR3
TRBV18	.	TRBJ2-5	ASSPLNRVQETQY
TRBV6-1	TRBD2	TRBJ2-7	ASTKTSGRGEQY
TRBV4-2	TRBD1	TRBJ1-1	ASSPQQGLNTEAF
TRBV20-1	TRBD1	TRBJ1-5	SARDPGQGNQPQH
TRBV28	TRBD2	TRBJ2-3	ASSLSGKGMDTQY
TRBV6-4	.	TRBJ1-6	ASSYSRLRGGSYNSPLH
TRBV13	TRBD1	TRBJ1-2	ASSPQGALNYGYT
TRBV7-9	TRBD1	TRBJ2-3	ASSATGSTDTQY
TRBV6-1	TRBD1	TRBJ2-2	ASRTRGLTNTGELF
TRBV6-5	.	TRBJ2-5	ASSYSNRKAETQY
TRBV12-3/TRBV12-4	.	TRBJ1-2	ASSSPDNYGYT
TRBV20-1	.	TRBJ1-2	SARVAGNYGYT
TRBV19	.	TRBJ2-7	ASSKVRGNDYEQY
TRBV20-1	TRBD2	TRBJ2-7	SASTSGSYEQY
TRBV30	.	TRBJ1-2	ASTDWEGYGYT
TRBV6-5	.	TRBJ2-2	ASSYRGELF
TRBV20-1	.	TRBJ2-3	SARDLTSTDTQY
TRBV10-3	.	TRBJ2-4	AISETGTENIQY
TRBV9	TRBD2	TRBJ2-5	ASSVRLAEQETQY
TRBV5-5	.	TRBJ1-1	ASSKGDRGFTEAF
TRBV7-9	.	TRBJ2-7	ASRSQGRGTYEQY
TRBV12-3/TRBV12-4	.	TRBJ2-5	ASSGWEQETQY
TRBV18	TRBD2	TRBJ2-3	ASSMGGFGTDTQY
TRBV5-5	.	TRBJ2-3	AISPRELDGADTQY
TRBV7-2	.	TRBJ1-3	ASSFRGSSGNTIY
TRBV7-9	.	TRBJ1-3	ASSLVLSSSGNTIY
TRBV6-1	.	TRBJ1-5	ASKRSHLYQPQH
TRBV13	TRBD1	TRBJ2-3	ASSPGTGTDTQY
TRBV11-2	.	TRBJ2-3	ASSFRTTDTQY
TRBV4-2	TRBD1	TRBJ1-2	ANSQDRGGRGYT
TRBV5-1	TRBD1	TRBJ1-4	ASSTGDRGAEKLF
TRBV5-4	TRBD2	TRBJ2-1	ASSLALREVDEQF
TRBV19	.	TRBJ1-4	ATRGRTGSREKLF
TRBV9	TRBD1	TRBJ2-3	ASSVTGTGFPDTQY
TRBV7-2	.	TRBJ1-1	ASSLLWGSEAF